A selection of T cell receptor beta chains follows, all from one sample in a study of shared clonotypes between healthy human individuals. The assay was immunoSEQ multiplex PCR, and TCRdb's table has in-frame clones only and misses some. The repertoire holds some 2,100,000 clones, with approximately 96% as singletons. What was sequenced was naive CD4+ T cells sorted from blood. The receptors were gathered from a man between 18 and 29 years old in good health. CDR3s include the opening cysteine and the closing phenylalanine or tryptophan.

V: TRBV11-2
CDR3: CASSLAMTPYEQYF

V: TRBV5-4
CDR3: CASSFGLAGSNEQFF

V: TRBV28
CDR3: CASSLTEGYGYTF

V: TRBV6-1
CDR3: CASSPQGANYGYTF

V: TRBV5-1
CDR3: CASSLIINRGLNTEAFF

V: TRBV6-6
CDR3: CASSYTGWYGYTF

V: TRBV19
CDR3: CASSIEGKVGSPLHF

V: TRBV5-1
CDR3: CASSLQGPALYEQYF

V: TRBV19
CDR3: CASTDPALAGNANTGELFF

V: TRBV28
CDR3: CASTVTGEYEKLFF

V: TRBV5-4
CDR3: CASSAAGAYNEQFF

V: TRBV4-2
CDR3: CASSPKRGDTQYF

V: TRBV6-5
CDR3: CASSYSPGELFF

V: TRBV28
CDR3: CASSFGQGLGYTF

V: TRBV5-6
CDR3: CASSRSGSRHEQYF

V: TRBV5-1
CDR3: CASSMGAYEQYF